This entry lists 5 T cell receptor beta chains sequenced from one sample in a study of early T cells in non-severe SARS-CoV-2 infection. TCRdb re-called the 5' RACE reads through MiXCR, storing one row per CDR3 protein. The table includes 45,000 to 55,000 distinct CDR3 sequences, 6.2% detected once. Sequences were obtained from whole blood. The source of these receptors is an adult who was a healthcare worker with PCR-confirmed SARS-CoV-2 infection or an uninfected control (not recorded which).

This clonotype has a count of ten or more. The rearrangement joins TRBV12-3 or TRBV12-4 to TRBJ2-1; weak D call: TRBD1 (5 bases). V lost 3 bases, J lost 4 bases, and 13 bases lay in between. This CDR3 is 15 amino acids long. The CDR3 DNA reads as TGTGCCAGCAGTTTCGCCAGGGCGTTTTACAATGAGCAGTTCTTC. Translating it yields CASSFARAFYNEQFF.

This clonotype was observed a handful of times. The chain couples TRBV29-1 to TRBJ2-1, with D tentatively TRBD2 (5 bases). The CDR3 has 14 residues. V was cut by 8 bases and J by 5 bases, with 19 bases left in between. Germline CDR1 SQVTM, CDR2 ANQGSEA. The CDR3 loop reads CSSKTDWIDNEQFF. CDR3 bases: TGCAGCTCCAAGACGGACTGGATCGACAATGAGCAGTTCTTC.

CDR3 nucleotide sequence: TGTGCCAGCAGCCCCGGGACAGGGGTGGGCTACACCTTC. Translating it yields CASSPGTGVGYTF. The rearrangement uses TRBV7-9 and TRBJ1-2; 10 bases map to TRBD1. The CDR3 sequence is 13 residues long. CDR1 and CDR2 from the germline V gene are SEHNR and FQNEAQ (reference sequence). With 5 bases clipped from V and 8 bases from J, the junction kept 5 bases outside the gene matches.

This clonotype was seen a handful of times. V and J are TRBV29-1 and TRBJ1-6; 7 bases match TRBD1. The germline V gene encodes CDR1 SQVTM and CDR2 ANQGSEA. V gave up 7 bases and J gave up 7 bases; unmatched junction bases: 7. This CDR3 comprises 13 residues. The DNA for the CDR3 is TGCAGCGCTCTACAGGGGTCGAATTCACCCCTCCACTTT. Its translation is CSALQGSNSPLHF.

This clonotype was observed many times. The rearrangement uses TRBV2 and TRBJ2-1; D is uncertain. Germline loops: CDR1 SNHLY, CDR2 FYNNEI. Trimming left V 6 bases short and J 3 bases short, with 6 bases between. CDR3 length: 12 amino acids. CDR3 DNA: TGTGCCAGCAGATCGGACTACAATGAGCAGTTCTTC. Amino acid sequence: CASRSDYNEQFF.